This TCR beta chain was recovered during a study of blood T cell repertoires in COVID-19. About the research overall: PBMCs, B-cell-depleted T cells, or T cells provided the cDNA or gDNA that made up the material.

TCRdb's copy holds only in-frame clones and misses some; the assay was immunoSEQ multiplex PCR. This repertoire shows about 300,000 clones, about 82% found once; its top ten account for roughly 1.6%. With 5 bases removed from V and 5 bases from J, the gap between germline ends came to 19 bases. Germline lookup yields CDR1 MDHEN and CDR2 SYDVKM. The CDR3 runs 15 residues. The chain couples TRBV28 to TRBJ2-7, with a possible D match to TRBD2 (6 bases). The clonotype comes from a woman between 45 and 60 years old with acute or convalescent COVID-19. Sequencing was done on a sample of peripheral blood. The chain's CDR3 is CASSVSGTQLHEQYF. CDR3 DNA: TGTGCCAGCAGTGTCTCCGGGACTCAGCTCCACGAGCAGTACTTC.